This T cell receptor (beta chain) originates from a study of metastatic and nonmetastatic thyroid tumors. As for the study in general: Comparative analysis of repertoires was undertaken across blood and tumor or nodule tissue obtained from malignant and benign thyroid patients.

Study outcomes and limitations: The reported finding was significantly higher TCR beta diversity in malignant thyroid tumors relative to benign nodules, in blood and tumor.

In the original processing: Built for papillary thyroid cancer, a distant-metastasis classifier drew on CDR3 differences across clinicopathological groups. TCRdb reanalyzed the PCR reads with MiXCR. Here the V and J calls rest on TCRdb's processing, not on the authors' analysis. The repertoire consists of about 23,000 clones, with approximately 15% occurring once and the leading ten covering more than 14%. All patients were treatment-naive before thyroid surgery. This clone was seen many times. The antigen remains unidentified. V shed 2 bases and J shed 3 bases, with 11 bases lying between them. The CDR3 runs 14 residues. CDR1 and CDR2 from the germline V gene are MNHNS and SASEGT.

Sequenced sample: tumor tissue. The V call is TRBV6-1, the J call TRBJ2-7, with a possible D match to TRBD1 (6 bases). This receptor was obtained from a female donor with papillary thyroid cancer or a benign thyroid nodule (not recorded which). Some clones in this sample may be carry-over from other donors' samples. CDR3 bases: TGTGCCAGCAGTGAACAACCAGGGGACTACGAGCAGTACTTC. Translation: CASSEQPGDYEQYF.